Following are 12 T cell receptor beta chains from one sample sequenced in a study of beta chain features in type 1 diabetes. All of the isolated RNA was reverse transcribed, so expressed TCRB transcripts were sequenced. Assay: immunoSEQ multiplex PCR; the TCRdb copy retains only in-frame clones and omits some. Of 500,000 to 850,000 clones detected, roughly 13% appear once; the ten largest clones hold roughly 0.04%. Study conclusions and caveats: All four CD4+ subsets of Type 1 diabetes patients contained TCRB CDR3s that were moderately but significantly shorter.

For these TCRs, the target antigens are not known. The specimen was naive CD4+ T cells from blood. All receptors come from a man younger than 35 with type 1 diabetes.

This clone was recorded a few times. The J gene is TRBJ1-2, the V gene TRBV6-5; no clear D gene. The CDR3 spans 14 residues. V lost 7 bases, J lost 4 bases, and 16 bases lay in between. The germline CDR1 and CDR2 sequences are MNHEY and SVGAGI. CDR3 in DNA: TGTGCCAGCACCCTAGATCCAGGAACCTATGGCTACACCTTC. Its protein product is CASTLDPGTYGYTF.

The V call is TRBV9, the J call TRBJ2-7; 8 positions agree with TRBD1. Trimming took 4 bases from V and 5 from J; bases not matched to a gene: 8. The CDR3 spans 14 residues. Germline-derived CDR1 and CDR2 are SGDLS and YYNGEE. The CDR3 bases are TGTGCCAGCAGCCCCCGGACAGGGTTCGACGAGCAGTACTTC. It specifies CASSPRTGFDEQYF.

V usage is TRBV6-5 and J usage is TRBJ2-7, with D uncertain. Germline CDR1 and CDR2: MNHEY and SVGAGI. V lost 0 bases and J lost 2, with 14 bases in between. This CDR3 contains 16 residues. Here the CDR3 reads CASSYSWSVTTYEQYF. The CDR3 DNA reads TGTGCCAGCAGTTACTCCTGGTCAGTTACGACCTACGAGCAGTACTTC.

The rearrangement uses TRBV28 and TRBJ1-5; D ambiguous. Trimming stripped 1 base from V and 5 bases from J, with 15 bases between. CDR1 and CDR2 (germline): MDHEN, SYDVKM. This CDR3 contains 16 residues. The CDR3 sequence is CASSLYPATKYQPQHF. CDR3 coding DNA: TGTGCCAGCAGTTTATATCCAGCCACGAAATATCAGCCCCAGCATTTT.

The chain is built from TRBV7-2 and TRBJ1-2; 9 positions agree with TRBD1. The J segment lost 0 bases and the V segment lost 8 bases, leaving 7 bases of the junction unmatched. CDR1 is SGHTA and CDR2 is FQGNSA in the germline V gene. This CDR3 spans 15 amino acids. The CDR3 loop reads CASGNWDRANYGYTF. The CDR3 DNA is TGTGCCAGCGGCAACTGGGACAGGGCTAACTATGGCTACACCTTC.

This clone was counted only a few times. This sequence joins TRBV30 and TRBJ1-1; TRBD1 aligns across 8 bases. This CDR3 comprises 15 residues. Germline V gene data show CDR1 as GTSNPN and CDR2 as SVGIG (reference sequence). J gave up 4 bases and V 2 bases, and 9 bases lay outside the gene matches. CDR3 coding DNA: TGTGCCTGGAGTCCCCACAGGGGGGGAAGCACTGAAGCTTTCTTT. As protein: CAWSPHRGGSTEAFF.

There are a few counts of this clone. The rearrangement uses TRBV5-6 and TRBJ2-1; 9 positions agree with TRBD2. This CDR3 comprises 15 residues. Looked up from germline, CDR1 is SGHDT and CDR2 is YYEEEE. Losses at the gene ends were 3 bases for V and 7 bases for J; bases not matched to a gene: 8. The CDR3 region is CASSWVAGGRNEQFF. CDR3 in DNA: TGTGCCAGCAGCTGGGTGGCGGGGGGGCGGAATGAGCAGTTCTTC.

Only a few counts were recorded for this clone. The CDR3 DNA reads TGTGCCAGCAGTTATAGTCACAGCAACCATGAGCAGTTCTTC. This translates into CASSYSHSNHEQFF. This chain connects TRBV6-5 to TRBJ2-1; unclear D gene. The CDR3 runs 14 residues. V lost 3 bases, J lost 8 bases, and 14 bases lay in between. Germline V CDR1 and CDR2: MNHEY, SVGAGI.

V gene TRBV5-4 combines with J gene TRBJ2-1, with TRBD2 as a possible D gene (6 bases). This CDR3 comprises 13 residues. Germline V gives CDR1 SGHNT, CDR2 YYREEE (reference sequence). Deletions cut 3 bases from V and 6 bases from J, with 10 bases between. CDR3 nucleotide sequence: TGTGCCAGCAGCTCGACTAGGGGCAATGAGCAGTTCTTC. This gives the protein CASSSTRGNEQFF.

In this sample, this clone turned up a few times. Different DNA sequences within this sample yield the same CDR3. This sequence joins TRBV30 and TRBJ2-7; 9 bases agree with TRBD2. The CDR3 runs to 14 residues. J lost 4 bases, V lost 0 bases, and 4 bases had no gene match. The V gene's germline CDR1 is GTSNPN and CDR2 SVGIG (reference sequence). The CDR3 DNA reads TGTGCCTGGAGTGTGAGCGGGGGGTCTTACGAGCAGTACTTC. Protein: CAWSVSGGSYEQYF.

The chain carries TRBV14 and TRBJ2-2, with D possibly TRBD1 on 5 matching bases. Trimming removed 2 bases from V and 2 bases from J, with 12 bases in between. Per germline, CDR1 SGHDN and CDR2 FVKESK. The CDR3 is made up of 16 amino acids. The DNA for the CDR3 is TGTGCCAGCAGCCAATTAAATGGGGCAAACACCGGGGAGCTGTTTTTT. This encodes CASSQLNGANTGELFF.

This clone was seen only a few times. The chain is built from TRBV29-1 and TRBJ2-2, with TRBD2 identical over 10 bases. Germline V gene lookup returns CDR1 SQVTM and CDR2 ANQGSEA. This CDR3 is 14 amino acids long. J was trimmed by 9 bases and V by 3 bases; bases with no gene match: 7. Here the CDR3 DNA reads TGCAGCGTTGACGCGGCTAGCGGGAGCCGGGAGCTGTTTTTT. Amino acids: CSVDAASGSRELFF.